These T cell receptor beta chains were read from a single sample in a study of blood T cell repertoires in COVID-19. Assay: immunoSEQ multiplex PCR; the TCRdb copy retains only in-frame clones and omits some. The sample includes approximately 60,000 clones, just over 85% of them seen just once. Sequenced material: peripheral blood. The origin of the receptors is a man aged 45-60 years with active COVID-19. CDR3s include the opening cysteine and the closing phenylalanine or tryptophan. A D gene is named only where the DNA matches it firmly. Only some rows state a clone size, as once, few, many or a class for expanded clones.

NA	NA	TRBV24-1	TRBJ2-4	CATSEEGSGAKNIQYF	TGTGCCACCAGTGAGGAGGGATCTGGGGCCAAAAACATTCAGTACTTC
NA	NA	TRBV6-2/TRBV6-3	TRBJ1-2	CASSYRVQEADYGYTF	TGTGCCAGCAGTTACAGGGTGCAGGAGGCGGACTATGGCTACACCTTC
TRBD2	NA	TRBV15	TRBJ2-7	CATSRDRAGGREQYF	TGTGCCACCAGCAGAGATCGAGCGGGGGGGCGTGAGCAGTACTTC
NA	NA	TRBV6-2/TRBV6-3	TRBJ2-1	CASSDLKTGYNEQFF	TGTGCCAGCAGTGACCTCAAGACGGGTTACAATGAGCAGTTCTTC
TRBD1	NA	TRBV30	TRBJ2-5	CAWGTGEGQETQYF	TGTGCCTGGGGGACAGGGGAGGGGCAAGAGACCCAGTACTTC
TRBD2	NA	TRBV7-2	TRBJ2-1	CASSRAAGGNEQFF	TGTGCCAGCAGCCGGGCGGCGGGAGGGAATGAGCAGTTCTTC
TRBD1	NA	TRBV29-1	TRBJ2-2	CSVGTGEATGELFF	TGCAGCGTTGGGACAGGGGAGGCCACCGGGGAGCTGTTTTTT
NA	NA	TRBV3-1/TRBV3-2	TRBJ2-3	CASRLSQGSDTQYF	TGTGCCAGCAGACTTTCCCAGGGATCAGATACGCAGTATTTT
NA	NA	TRBV6-6	TRBJ2-4	CASSYFAGVAKNIQYF	TGTGCCAGCAGTTACTTCGCAGGGGTAGCCAAAAACATTCAGTACTTC
TRBD2	NA	TRBV5-6	TRBJ2-3	CASTPSAGLSLTQYF	TGTGCCAGCACCCCCTCAGCGGGGCTCTCCCTTACGCAGTATTTT
NA	once	TRBV15	TRBJ2-1	CATSRDPGGGEQFF	TGTGCCACCAGCAGAGATCCGGGGGGCGGAGAGCAGTTCTTC
NA	NA	TRBV28	TRBJ1-1	CASSPLGTEAFF	TGTGCCAGCAGTCCTCTAGGAACTGAAGCTTTCTTT
NA	NA	TRBV6-5	TRBJ2-2	CASRYRDTNTGELFF	TGTGCCAGCAGGTACCGGGACACAAACACCGGGGAGCTGTTTTTT
NA	NA	TRBV28	TRBJ2-7	CASSPRQNSYEQYF	TGTGCCAGTAGCCCTAGACAGAACTCCTACGAGCAGTACTTC
TRBD2	once	TRBV9	TRBJ2-3	CASSYRTSGWDTDTQYF	TGTGCCAGCAGCTACCGGACTAGCGGCTGGGACACAGATACGCAGTATTTT
NA	NA	TRBV5-5	TRBJ1-3	CASSEDNFSGNTIYF	TGTGCCAGCAGCGAGGACAACTTCTCTGGAAACACCATATATTTT
TRBD1	NA	TRBV7-7	TRBJ1-1	CASSLTGETEAFF	TGTGCCAGCAGCCTAACAGGGGAGACTGAAGCTTTCTTT
NA	NA	TRBV21-1	TRBJ2-7	CASSTTGEQYF	TGTGCCAGCAGCACCACGGGCGAGCAGTACTTC
TRBD2	once	TRBV6-6	TRBJ2-1	CASSALAGGGEQFF	TGTGCCAGCAGTGCACTAGCGGGGGGGGGTGAGCAGTTCTTC